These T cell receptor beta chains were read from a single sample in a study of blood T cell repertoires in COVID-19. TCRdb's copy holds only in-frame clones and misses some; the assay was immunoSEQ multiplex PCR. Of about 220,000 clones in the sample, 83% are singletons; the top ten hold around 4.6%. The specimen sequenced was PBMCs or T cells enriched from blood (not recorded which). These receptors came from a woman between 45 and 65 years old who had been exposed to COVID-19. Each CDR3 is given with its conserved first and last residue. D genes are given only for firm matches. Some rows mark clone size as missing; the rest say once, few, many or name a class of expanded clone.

TGTGCCAGCTCACCCCGGACAGGGGACGCGGAAAACTATGGCTACACCTTC,CASSPRTGDAENYGYTF,TRBV18,TRBD1,17,-,TRBJ1-2
TGTGCCAGCAGCGGGATGAGCGGGGACACTGAAGCTTTCTTT,CASSGMSGDTEAFF,TRBV5-6,-,14,-,TRBJ1-1
TGTGCCAGCAGTGACAACAGGAACACTGAAGCTTTCTTT,CASSDNRNTEAFF,TRBV6-1,-,13,-,TRBJ1-1
TGTGCCAGCAGCTTAAGGCACAGGAACTATGGCTACACCTTC,CASSLRHRNYGYTF,TRBV7-3,-,14,-,TRBJ1-2
TGTGCCAGCAGTGAAGTAGCCAACACTGAAGCTTTCTTT,CASSEVANTEAFF,TRBV2,-,13,-,TRBJ1-1
TGTGCCAGCAGCTTGCGAGCGGGTAGCTCCTACAATGAGCAGTTCTTC,CASSLRAGSSYNEQFF,TRBV5-6,-,16,once,TRBJ2-1
TGTGCCACCAGTACCGGACTAGCGGTGGAAGAGACCCAGTACTTC,CATSTGLAVEETQYF,TRBV24-1,TRBD2,15,-,TRBJ2-5
TGTGCCAGCAGTCGAGGGCCGGTCAACAATGAGCAGTTCTTC,CASSRGPVNNEQFF,TRBV7-6,-,14,-,TRBJ2-1
TGTGCCAGTTTGGACAGGAACACCGGGGAGCTGTTTTTT,CASLDRNTGELFF,TRBV19,-,13,-,TRBJ2-2
TGTGCCAGCAGCGAAACAGCAGCGGGCACTGAAGCTTTCTTT,CASSETAAGTEAFF,TRBV5-4,-,14,-,TRBJ1-1
TGTGCCACCCTGGGGGGGGTAGAGTCACCCCTCCACTTT,CATLGGVESPLHF,TRBV6-5,-,13,-,TRBJ1-6
TGTGCCAGTAGTATTCCAGACAGGGGCCCTTATCAGCCCCAGCATTTT,CASSIPDRGPYQPQHF,TRBV19,TRBD1,16,-,TRBJ1-5
TGTGCCAGCTCACCACGAGTTGGGACAGGGGGTGGCTACACCTTC,CASSPRVGTGGGYTF,TRBV18,TRBD1,15,-,TRBJ1-2
TGTGCCAGCAGTTACGCCCATGATAGGGGGCGGCCCACTGAAGCTTTCTTT,CASSYAHDRGRPTEAFF,TRBV6-2/TRBV6-3,TRBD1,17,-,TRBJ1-1
TGTGCCAGCAGTTACTCGATGTTCGGGTTGAACACTGAAGCTTTCTTT,CASSYSMFGLNTEAFF,TRBV6-5,-,16,-,TRBJ1-1